Here is one TCR beta chain with its context. The data originate from a study of blood T cell repertoires in COVID-19. On the study more broadly: Specimens from acute and convalescent COVID-19 originated in the United States, Italy and Spain. T cells, B-cell-depleted T cells, or PBMCs supplied cDNA or gDNA.

With V trimmed by 0 bases and J by 1 base, 1 base remained unmatched. CDR1 is LGHNA and CDR2 is YNFKEQ in the germline V gene. The CDR3 length is 16 residues. Original analysis: Reference gene primer amplification gave estimated nucleated cell counts. Libraries were prepared by immunoSEQ multiplex PCR; TCRdb keeps only in-frame clonotypes and omits some of them. V and J calls and clone size are copied from that table; D and trimming were computed from the DNA. The data contain 150,000 to 180,000 clones, 80% of them singletons. The V and J genes are TRBV4-2 and TRBJ2-5; 11 bases fit TRBD2. Sequenced: peripheral blood. The receptor was derived from a man aged 60-69 years with acute or convalescent COVID-19. For the CDR3, the DNA is TGTGCCAGCAGCCAAGATCTAGCGGGGGGCCAAGAGACCCAGTACTTC. Protein sequence: CASSQDLAGGQETQYF.